The 19 T cell receptor beta chains given below trace back to one sample, sequenced in a study of blood T cells in healthy people across ages (dated by TCRdb to the mid-2010s). Library preparation used 5' RACE. Sequencer: Illumina HiSeq 2500. The second PCR ran for about 6 to 11 cycles and used a J-beta primer mix along with a sample-barcoded 5' primer. Using fastp trimming at Q25 and MiXCR clonotype assembly, TCRdb reanalyzed the public sequencing data and kept in-frame beta chains. A single entry per CDR3 protein holds the most common genes and DNA from its merged rows. This sample comprises over 600,000 distinct CDR3 sequences, roughly 56% of them detected only once. The ten largest make up roughly 25% of the sample. Sequenced input: blood. Every receptor here comes from a man aged 40-55 years in good health.

This clonotype was seen a few times. The V and J genes are TRBV7-8 and TRBJ2-3, with D unresolved. Germline assignment: CDR1 SGHVS and CDR2 FQNEAQ. Trimming removed 4 bases from V and 2 bases from J, with 16 bases in between. There are 16 residues in the CDR3. The CDR3 here is CASSSQFRFFTDTQYF. The CDR3, as DNA: TGTGCCAGCAGCTCCCAATTCCGGTTTTTCACAGATACGCAGTATTTT.

The chain employs TRBV12-3 or TRBV12-4 and TRBJ2-5; tentatively, D is TRBD2 (5 bases). The end of the DNA aligns better with TRBJ2-7, so the J call may be wrong. The CDR3 loop spans 13 amino acids. CDR3: CASSPAGIDEQYF. Here the CDR3 DNA reads TGTGCCAGCAGCCCTGCCGGGATCGACGAGCAGTACTTC.

The chain carries TRBV20-1 and TRBJ2-5; 9 nucleotides align to TRBD2. Trimming cost V 4 bases and J 2 bases; bases outside gene matches: 14. The CDR3 is 17 residues long. Germline-derived CDR1 and CDR2 are DFQATT and SNEGSKA (reference sequence). As DNA, the CDR3 is TGCAGTGCTACGGGAGTGGGGCTAGCGGGGAATCAAGAGACCCAGTACTTC. Amino acid sequence: CSATGVGLAGNQETQYF.

The chain recombines TRBV6-5 with TRBJ1-5, with D perhaps TRBD1 (5 bases). The CDR3 totals 13 residues. Trimming removed 6 bases from V and 3 bases from J, with 9 bases in between. Germline assignment: CDR1 MNHEY and CDR2 SVGAGI. The CDR3 nucleotides read TGTGCCAGCAGACAGGACACCAATCAGCCCCAGCATTTT. Translation: CASRQDTNQPQHF.

For this clonotype: The junction and the germline gene differ at one end; a read error may be behind it. The J gene is TRBJ2-7, the V gene TRBV6-6; possible D gene TRBD1, 5 bases. This CDR3 has 13 amino acids. Germline V lookup: CDR1 MNHNY, CDR2 SVGAGI (reference sequence). The CDR3 DNA follows: TGTGCCAGCGGAAGACAGCCCTCCTACGGGCAGTACTTC. It yields the protein CASGRQPSYGQYF.

The V call is TRBV28, the J call TRBJ1-6, with D maybe TRBD1 (6 bases). In germline, CDR1 is MDHEN, CDR2 SYDVKM. V was trimmed by 6 bases and J by 10 bases, leaving 19 bases between them. The CDR3 contains 15 residues. The CDR3: CASSLVGAARSPLHF. In nucleotides, the CDR3 is TGTGCCAGCAGCCTGGTGGGGGCTGCGAGATCACCCCTCCACTTT.

There are a few counts of this clonotype. J is TRBJ2-7 and V is TRBV7-9, with D possibly being TRBD2 (5 bases). Germline-derived CDR1 and CDR2 are SEHNR and FQNEAQ (reference sequence). V shed 1 base and J shed 0 bases, with 13 bases lying between them. This CDR3 is built from 16 residues. CDR3: CASSLVPETSSYEQYF. CDR3 DNA: TGTGCCAGCAGCTTAGTTCCGGAAACTAGCTCCTACGAGCAGTACTTC.

This chain uses TRBV7-3 with TRBJ2-1; 7 bases line up with TRBD2. The CDR3 is 14 residues long. Trimming took 9 bases from V and 5 from J; bases not matched to a gene: 10. Per the germline V gene, CDR1 is SGHTA and CDR2 is FQGTGA. The CDR3 protein is CARSLPGRDNEQFF. The CDR3 DNA is TGTGCCAGAAGTCTCCCGGGGAGGGACAATGAGCAGTTCTTC.

The V and J genes are TRBV5-1 and TRBJ2-4; tentative D call: TRBD1 (6 bases). V was trimmed by 0 bases and J by 1 base, leaving 17 bases between them. Germline V gives CDR1 SGHRS, CDR2 YFSETQ. This CDR3 is built from 18 residues. The CDR3 DNA follows: TGCGCCAGCAGCTTGGATGGCGACAGGTTGACGGCCAAAAACATTCAGTACTTC. It yields the protein CASSLDGDRLTAKNIQYF.

This clonotype was seen a single time. The chain recombines TRBV28 with TRBJ2-7, with D perhaps assigned TRBD1 or TRBD2 (6 bases each). Trimming took 6 bases from V and 6 from J, leaving 18 bases between them. Germline V gene data show CDR1 as MDHEN and CDR2 as SYDVKM. CDR3 length: 14 amino acids. CDR3 sequence reads: CASRASLGGGEQYF. In nucleotides, the CDR3 is TGTGCCAGCAGAGCCTCCTTAGGGGGAGGCGAGCAGTACTTC.

This clonotype was counted between two and nine times. This chain uses TRBV7-6 with TRBJ2-5; 8 nucleotides align to TRBD1. The end of the DNA aligns better with TRBJ2-7, so the J call may be wrong. CDR3 length: 14 residues. Germline CDR1 reads SGHVS; CDR2 reads FNYEAQ. CDR3 DNA sequence: TGTGCCAGCAGCCTAGACAGGGGCGGGAACGAGCAGTACTTC. Translating it yields CASSLDRGGNEQYF.

In its sample, this clonotype was seen a few times. The V and J genes are TRBV29-1 and TRBJ2-3, with D perhaps matching TRBD2 (7 bases). Germline lookup yields CDR1 SQVTM and CDR2 ANQGSEA. V lost 0 bases and J lost 3, with 22 bases in between. The CDR3 contains 18 residues. The CDR3 sequence is CSVEDNFRGRGGTDTQYF. The CDR3, as DNA: TGCAGCGTTGAAGATAATTTTAGGGGGAGGGGAGGAACAGATACGCAGTATTTT.

A note on this clonotype: An end of the junction does not agree with germline; a read error may underlie this. This chain links TRBV9 with TRBJ1-6, with D possibly TRBD1 on 5 matching bases. CDR1 and CDR2 from the germline V gene are SGDLS and YYNGEE. The length of the CDR3 is 16 residues. CDR3 DNA sequence: TGTGCCAGCGGCGTGTCCCCAACAGGCTCAGATTCACCCCTCCACTTT. It translates to CASGVSPTGSDSPLHF.

The chain couples TRBV7-2 to TRBJ2-2; D may match TRBD1 or TRBD2 (5 bases each). This CDR3 has 17 amino acids. Trimming took 0 bases from V and 3 from J, leaving 14 bases between them. Germline V gene lookup returns CDR1 SGHTA and CDR2 FQGNSA. Written as DNA, the CDR3 is TGTGCCAGCAGCTTAGCGGGGTCGGGACGGTACACCGGGGAGCTGTTTTTT. This gives the protein CASSLAGSGRYTGELFF.

The chain couples TRBV5-1 to TRBJ2-1; unclear D gene. CDR3 length: 14 amino acids. V shed 4 bases and J shed 2 bases, with 10 bases lying between them. Germline assignment: CDR1 SGHRS and CDR2 YFSETQ. The CDR3 nucleotides are TGCGCCAGCAGCACTTCCTCTGCCTACAATGAGCAGTTCTTC. Translating it yields CASSTSSAYNEQFF.

This chain links TRBV7-9 with TRBJ1-4; D is possibly TRBD1 (6 bases). The CDR3 covers 17 residues. Between the trimmed V and J ends, which lost 5 bases and 1 base, there was a span of 17 bases. Germline V gene data show CDR1 as SEHNR and CDR2 as FQNEAQ (reference sequence). DNA of the CDR3: TGTGCCAGCAGCGAGAAACAGGGACTGTTAACTAATGAAAAACTGTTTTTT. Its translation is CASSEKQGLLTNEKLFF.

This chain connects TRBV20-1 to TRBJ1-6, with TRBD1 matching 12 bases. CDR3 length: 16 amino acids. CDR1 is DFQATT and CDR2 is SNEGSKA in the germline V gene (reference sequence). The J segment lost 5 bases and the V segment lost 0 bases, leaving 2 bases of the junction unmatched. This chain's CDR3 is CSARDGTGGNNSPLHF. CDR3 in DNA: TGCAGTGCTAGAGATGGGACAGGGGGCAATAATTCACCCCTCCACTTT.

V gene TRBV12-3 or TRBV12-4 combines with J gene TRBJ1-6, with D unresolved. This CDR3 has 16 amino acids. The ends were cut back, 5 bases at V and 0 bases at J, with 11 bases in the middle. The chain's CDR3 is CASSRSRVSYNSPLHF. In DNA form, the CDR3 reads TGTGCCAGCAGTCGGTCTCGGGTCTCCTATAATTCACCCCTCCACTTT.

The genes are TRBV20-1 and TRBJ2-5, with 11 bases that match TRBD2. Trimming took 5 bases from V and 4 from J; bases not matched to a gene: 6. Germline CDR1 reads DFQATT; CDR2 reads SNEGSKA (reference sequence). The CDR3 contains 14 residues. The DNA for the CDR3 is TGCAGTGCTGTTAGCGGGGGGGCCGCAGAGACCCAGTACTTC. Its protein is CSAVSGGAAETQYF.